A selection of T cell receptor beta chains follows, all from one sample in a study of OX40 agonist ivuxolimab in advanced cancers. Clones were sequenced by immunoSEQ multiplex PCR, and TCRdb holds only the in-frame ones, with some missing. The sample records approximately 90,000 clones, about 90% being singletons. The sample was CD4+ or CD8+ T cells sorted from blood, taken in a trial of the OX40 agonist ivuxolimab. The receptors derive from an adult with an advanced solid tumor such as melanoma, head and neck, liver or kidney cancer. CDR3s include the opening cysteine and the closing phenylalanine or tryptophan. The order of the fields is clone size, J gene, D gene, V gene, CDR3 DNA, CDR3 protein. The D gene is left open where the match is weak. Rows give clone size only sometimes, using once, few, many, or a class for an expanded clone.

NA,TRBJ1-2,TRBD1,TRBV11-3,TGTGCCAGCAGCTTAGAAGGTAGACAGGGCGACTATGGCTACACCTTC,CASSLEGRQGDYGYTF
NA,TRBJ2-3,NA,TRBV7-2,TGTGTCAGCAGCTTAGCTTTACAGCAAGATACGCAGTATTTT,CVSSLALQQDTQYF
NA,TRBJ1-1,NA,TRBV30,TGTGCCTGGAGTGTCGCGTGGACAGCCGGTGAAGCTTTCTTT,CAWSVAWTAGEAFF
NA,TRBJ2-7,NA,TRBV2,TGTGCCAGCAATATAGCCTACGAGCAGTACTTC,CASNIAYEQYF
once,TRBJ2-3,NA,TRBV11-1,TGTGCCAGCAGCTTAGGCAGACATGATCCAGATACGCAGTATTTT,CASSLGRHDPDTQYF
NA,TRBJ2-7,NA,TRBV12-1,TGTGCCAGCAGCTCGGGACAGGGGGCGCGCAACGAGCAGTACTTC,CASSSGQGARNEQYF
NA,TRBJ2-5,NA,TRBV15,TGTGCCACCGCGTCAGGGCTTGGGACCCAGTACTTC,CATASGLGTQYF
once,TRBJ1-5,TRBD1,TRBV7-2,TGTGCCAGCAGCCTTACAGGGGGCAAGGACAATCAGCCCCAGCATTTT,CASSLTGGKDNQPQHF
NA,TRBJ2-1,TRBD2,TRBV5-6,TGTGCCAGCACCGTACTAGCGGCCGGGTACAATGAGCAGTTCTTC,CASTVLAAGYNEQFF
NA,TRBJ1-1,NA,TRBV9,TGTGCCAGCAGCTCGACGGCCGGGGCTCGCACTGAAGCTTTCTTT,CASSSTAGARTEAFF